This T cell receptor (beta chain) originates from a study of control samples from healthy donors and cancer patients (dated by TCRdb to 2018 to 2021). Receptor amplification or capture employed the immunoSEQ multiplex PCR assay. In its TCRdb copy, this immuneACCESS table keeps in-frame sequences only and misses some clones. Where compared with another copy, unresolved V genes explain less than half of these, and the others have no known cause. For this sample the table gives 25,000 to 30,000 clones, of which roughly 87% were detected only once. The ten largest account for about 3.6% of the sample. As to this clone: The clone's antigen remains unknown. It has no much larger one-base neighbor in the sample; base qualities were not kept.

The CDR3 goes from the cysteine to the phenylalanine over 14 residues. Of the read, only the CDR3 DNA is kept; its 42 bases are in frame from base 1. Cut back by 3 bases and 0 bases, the V and J ends lie 10 bases apart. Sequences SGDLS (CDR1) and YYNGEE (CDR2) are obtained from the germline V gene. The sample was formalin-fixed, paraffin-embedded tissue. The rearrangement combines TRBV9 with TRBJ2-7, with the D gene call left open. The clonotype originates from a female donor with melanoma. The CDR3 loop reads CASSAGQSSYEQYF. The base sequence is TGTGCCAGCAGCGCCGGGCAGAGCTCCTACGAGCAGTACTTC.